This T cell receptor (beta chain) stems from a study of blood T cell repertoires in COVID-19. The wider study: Samples came from the United States, Italy and Spain, spanning acute and convalescent COVID-19. From T cells, B-cell-depleted T cells, or PBMCs came the material, which was cDNA or gDNA.

Profiling relied on immunoSEQ multiplex PCR, and the TCRdb table lists in-frame clones only, not all of them. The sample has roughly 33,000 clones, around 88% seen once. The ends lost 2 bases at V and 7 bases at J; junction bases unmatched: 9. This CDR3 contains 15 residues. Germline CDR1 is SGHAT and CDR2 is FQNNGV. This receptor was identified in a human donor in a cohort sampled during active COVID-19. The chain links TRBV11-2 to TRBJ1-1; 8 bases map to TRBD1. The sequenced sample was peripheral blood. Written as DNA, the CDR3 is TGTGCCAGCAGCTTATACGGTTCAGGGGGCCTTGAAGCTTTCTTT. Protein sequence: CASSLYGSGGLEAFF.